Shown below are 3 T cell receptor beta chains from a single sample sequenced in a study of T cells in Graves' hyperthyroidism and ophthalmopathy. The CDR3 regions of TCR beta were amplified from RNA transcripts. HTBI primers were used for first-round RT-PCR of the TCR CDR3. TCRdb re-analysed the multiplex PCR reads in MiXCR, keeping a single row per CDR3 protein. The table includes 560,000 or so distinct CDR3 sequences, 15% to 20% detected once. Sequencing input: blood. The source of these receptors is a man in his forties or fifties with Graves' ophthalmopathy.

This clonotype was counted between two and nine times. A much larger clone lies one base from this, so it may be a read error. The chain has TRBV6-1 and TRBJ2-3; TRBD2 agrees at 12 bases. V gave up 5 bases and J gave up 2 bases; unmatched junction bases: 2. CDR1 is MNHNS and CDR2 is SASEGT in the germline V gene. This CDR3 is 15 amino acids long. The CDR3 DNA follows: TGTGCCAGCAGTCGGACTAGCGGGGACACAGATACGCAGTATTTT. This sequence encodes CASSRTSGDTDTQYF.

A remark on this clonotype: This may arise from a read error, as a much more abundant clone is one base away. The rearrangement joins TRBV11-2 to TRBJ1-1; 9 bases agree with TRBD1. CDR1 is SGHAT and CDR2 is FQNNGV in the germline V gene. After removal of 11 bases from V and 3 bases from J, the junction contained 7 bases not matched to a gene. The CDR3 consists of 13 residues. CDR3 bases: TGTGCCGGTAAACAGGGGGCTGACACTGAAGCTTTCTTT. Protein: CAGKQGADTEAFF.

This rearrangement joins TRBV10-3 to TRBJ1-1, with 8 bases aligning to TRBD1. Germline loops: CDR1 ENHRY, CDR2 SYGVKD. With V trimmed by 10 bases and J by 5 bases, 15 bases remained unmatched. This CDR3 spans 15 amino acids. As DNA, the CDR3 is TGTGCCAGCCAGAGGGCAGGTACAGGGGGGACTGAAGCTTTCTTT. It specifies CASQRAGTGGTEAFF.